The 11 T cell receptor beta chains below were found in one sample sequenced in a study of T cell repertoires in cytomegalovirus infection. These receptors have no known antigen. TCRdb re-called the reads with MiXCR, one entry per CDR3 protein. This sample has approximately 1,000,000 distinct CDR3 sequences, with 31% found just once. The sample here was cultured CD8+ T cells from PBMCs, taken from culture after CMV antigen stimulation. The receptor set was obtained from a human donor in good health (CMV status not recorded). Some clones in this sample may be carry-over from other donors' samples.

V and J are TRBV14 and TRBJ2-3; 8 bases fit TRBD2. The junction had 6 bases not matched to a gene; V was cut back by 4 bases and J by 6 bases. CDR1 is SGHDN and CDR2 is FVKESK in the germline V gene. The CDR3 contains 14 residues. In DNA form, the CDR3 reads TGTGCCAGCAGCCGACTAGCGAAGATGGATACGCAGTATTTT. It encodes CASSRLAKMDTQYF.

This clonotype was seen only a few times. The chain links TRBV5-1 to TRBJ1-1; no clear D gene. This CDR3 contains 15 residues. From germline, CDR1 is SGHRS and CDR2 YFSETQ. The V end was cut by 0 bases, the J end by 1 base, with 10 bases between. Here the CDR3 DNA reads TGCGCCAGCAGCTTGGGTTGGGGATGGAACACTGAAGCTTTCTTT. Amino acid sequence: CASSLGWGWNTEAFF.

The rearrangement joins TRBV7-9 to TRBJ2-1; 11 bases agree with TRBD2. Germline lookup yields CDR1 SEHNR and CDR2 FQNEAQ (reference sequence). This CDR3 is 20 amino acids long. J lost 4 bases, V lost 2 bases, and 16 bases had no gene match. For the CDR3, the DNA is TGTGCCAGCAGCTTAACTTCATGGGCTAGCGGGGGGTTCTATTACAATGAGCAGTTCTTC. Amino acids: CASSLTSWASGGFYYNEQFF.

The chain links TRBV19 to TRBJ2-3; D is unclear. Trimming stripped 5 bases from V and 2 bases from J, with 17 bases between. Germline lookup yields CDR1 LNHDA and CDR2 SQIVND (reference sequence). The CDR3 loop spans 16 amino acids. CDR3 in DNA: TGTGCCAGTAGTCAACTCTTAAGATCACTCACAGATACGCAGTATTTT. Residues: CASSQLLRSLTDTQYF.

The rearrangement joins TRBV6-2 or TRBV6-3 to TRBJ2-3; D may be TRBD1 (6 bases). The CDR3 contains 13 residues. The V end was cut by 10 bases, the J end by 2 bases, with 13 bases between. Germline V gene sequence: CDR1 MNHEY, CDR2 SVGEGT. DNA of the CDR3: TGTGCCATCGGACAGACTACCACAGATACGCAGTATTTT. Its protein is CAIGQTTTDTQYF.

This chain links TRBV6-8 with TRBJ1-2; TRBD1 agrees at 8 bases. The V and J ends lost 0 bases and 4 bases, in that order; junction bases with no gene match: 10. The CDR3 length is 17 residues. Germline V gene data show CDR1 as MNHGY and CDR2 as SAAAGT. This chain's CDR3 is CASSYSAPAGGLYGYTF. In DNA form, the CDR3 reads TGTGCCAGCAGTTACTCCGCCCCGGCAGGGGGCCTCTATGGCTACACCTTC.

V gene TRBV7-2 combines with J gene TRBJ2-5; a possible D gene is TRBD2 (5 bases). V was cut by 7 bases and J by 4 bases, with 19 bases left in between. The CDR3 is 15 residues long. The germline V gene has CDR1 SGHTA and CDR2 FQGNSA. In DNA, the CDR3 is TGTGCCAGCACCCTCACGGGGTTGGGCGGAGAGACCCAGTACTTC. Its protein product is CASTLTGLGGETQYF.

The J gene is TRBJ1-1, the V gene TRBV7-8; D might be TRBD1 (5 bases). CDR3 length: 19 residues. Germline CDR1 SGHVS, CDR2 FQNEAQ. Trimming took off 3 bases at V and 3 bases at J, with 26 bases between the two ends. CDR3 in amino acids: CASSLGGSGFRAVDTEAFF. In DNA, the CDR3 is TGTGCCAGCAGCTTGGGGGGATCAGGGTTCAGGGCCGTCGACACTGAAGCTTTCTTT. Full variable domain (missing parts from reference TRBV7-8 and TRBJ1-1): GAGVSQSPRYKVAKRGQDVALRCDPISGHVSLFWYQQALGQGPEFLTYFQNEAQLDKSGLPSDRFFAERPEGSVSTLKIQRTQQEDSAVYLCASSLGGSGFRAVDTEAFFGQGTRLTVV.

In regard to this clonotype: This could be a read error, since a much larger clone is one nucleotide away. Here the CDR3 omits its conserved ending phenylalanine or tryptophan, so a read error is the likely source. The chain's CDR3 is CASSLAVSGGVDSYNEQFS. The CDR3 region has the DNA TGTGCCAGCAGCTTAGCGGTGAGCGGGGGGGTAGACTCCTACAATGAGCAGTTCTCC. The chain is built from TRBV7-2 and TRBJ2-1; 10 nucleotides align to TRBD2. The CDR3 sequence is 19 residues long. Germline V gives CDR1 SGHTA, CDR2 FQGNSA. V lost 0 bases and J lost 0; bases outside the gene matches: 8.

This clonotype has more than one count but fewer than ten. The CDR3 nucleotides are TGTGCCAGCAGGCGAGGGGGGGGTATCCAAGATACGCAGTATTTT. It codes for CASRRGGGIQDTQYF. The chain carries TRBV7-9 and TRBJ2-3; tentative D call: TRBD2 (7 bases). CDR1 is SEHNR, CDR2 FQNEAQ, per germline (reference sequence). CDR3 length: 15 residues. Trimming removed 6 bases at V and 5 bases at J, with 18 bases between. Based on the CDR3 plus reference TRBV7-9 and TRBJ2-3, the full variable domain is DTGVSQNPRHKITKRGQNVTFRCDPISEHNRLYWYRQTLGQGPEFLTYFQNEAQLEKSRLLSDRFSAERPKGSFSTLEIQRTEQGDSAMYLCASRRGGGIQDTQYFGPGTRLTVL.

The V gene is TRBV13, the J gene TRBJ2-7; no clear D. Trimming stripped 5 bases from V and 1 base from J, with 12 bases between. The CDR3 contains 14 residues. The germline CDR1 and CDR2 sequences are PRHDT and FYEKMQ (reference sequence). Here the CDR3 reads CASSASRRSYEQYV. The CDR3 nucleotides read TGTGCCAGCAGCGCGTCCAGGCGATCCTACGAGCAGTACGTC.